The clone carrying this T cell receptor beta chain has just a few counts. Its target is unknown. This sample is part of a study of CD8+ T cells in alopecia areata. cDNA prepared by RNA extraction and subsequent reverse transcription served as the template for sequencing. Libraries were prepared by immunoSEQ multiplex PCR; TCRdb keeps only in-frame clonotypes and omits some of them. The sample has some 58,000 clones, approximately 44% seen once. Overall study results and limits: Normal skin's resident alphabeta T cells are sequenced alongside lesional scalp T cells. Tofacitinib significantly reduced both scalp clonality and expanded CD8+ clones among the top 100.

Treatment of the sample: oral pan-JAK inhibitor, 5-10 mg twice daily. CD4+ and CD8+ T cells were sorted from PBMCs. The sequence was obtained from a human donor with alopecia areata. The sequencing here drew on CD8+ T cells sorted from blood, taken at approximately week 36, from a patient treated with tofacitinib.

In nucleotides, the CDR3 is TGCAGCGTTGAGCTAGGAAATCAGGTCGCCGGGGAGCTGTTTTTT. This codes for CSVELGNQVAGELFF. The rearrangement links TRBV29-1 to TRBJ2-2; D gene ambiguous. Per germline, CDR1 SQVTM and CDR2 ANQGSEA. This CDR3 has 15 amino acids. V gave up 3 bases and J gave up 6 bases, with 17 bases separating them.